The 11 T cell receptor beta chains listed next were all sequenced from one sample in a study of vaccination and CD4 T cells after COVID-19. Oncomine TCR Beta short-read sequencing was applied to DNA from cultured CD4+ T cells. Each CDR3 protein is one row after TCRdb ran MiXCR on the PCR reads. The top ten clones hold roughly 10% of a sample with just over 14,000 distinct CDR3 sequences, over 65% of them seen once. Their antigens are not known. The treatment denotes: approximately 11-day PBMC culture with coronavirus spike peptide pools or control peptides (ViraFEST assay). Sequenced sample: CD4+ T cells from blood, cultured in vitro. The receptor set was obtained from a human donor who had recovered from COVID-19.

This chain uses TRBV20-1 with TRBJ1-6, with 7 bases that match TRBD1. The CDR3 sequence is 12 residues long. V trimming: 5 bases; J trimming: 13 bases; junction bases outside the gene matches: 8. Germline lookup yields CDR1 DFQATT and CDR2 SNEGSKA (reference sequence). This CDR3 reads CSARGVQGPLHF. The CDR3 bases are TGCAGTGCTCGTGGGGTACAGGGGCCCCTCCACTTT.

CDR3 protein: CAISRLAGAQETQYF. CDR3 DNA: TGTGCCATCAGTCGACTAGCGGGAGCTCAAGAGACCCAGTACTTC. The chain combines TRBV10-3 with TRBJ2-5; the match to TRBD2 covers 12 bases. This CDR3 is 15 amino acids long. The trim removed 5 bases at V and 2 bases at J, leaving 3 bases unmatched. Germline V lookup: CDR1 ENHRY, CDR2 SYGVKD.

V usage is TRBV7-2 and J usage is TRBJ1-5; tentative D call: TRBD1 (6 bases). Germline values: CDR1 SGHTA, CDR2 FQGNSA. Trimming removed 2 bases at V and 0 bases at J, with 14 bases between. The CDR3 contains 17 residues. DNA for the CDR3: TGTGCCAGCAGCTTAACTCCAAGGGGGTATAGCAATCAGCCCCAGCATTTT. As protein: CASSLTPRGYSNQPQHF.

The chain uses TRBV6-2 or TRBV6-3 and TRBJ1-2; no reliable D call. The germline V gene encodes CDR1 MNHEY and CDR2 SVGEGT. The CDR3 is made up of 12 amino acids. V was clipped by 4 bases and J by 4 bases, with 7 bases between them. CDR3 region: CASSWAVYGYTF. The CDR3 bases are TGTGCCAGCAGTTGGGCCGTCTATGGCTACACCTTC.

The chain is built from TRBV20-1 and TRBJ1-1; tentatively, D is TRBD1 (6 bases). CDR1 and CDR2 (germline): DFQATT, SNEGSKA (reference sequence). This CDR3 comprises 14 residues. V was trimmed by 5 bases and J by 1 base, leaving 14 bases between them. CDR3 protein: CSAPRTVKNTEAFF. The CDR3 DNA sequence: TGCAGTGCTCCTAGGACAGTCAAGAACACTGAAGCTTTCTTT.

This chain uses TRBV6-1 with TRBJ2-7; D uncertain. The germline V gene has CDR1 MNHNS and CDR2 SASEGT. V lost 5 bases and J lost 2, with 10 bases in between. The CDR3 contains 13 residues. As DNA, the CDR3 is TGTGCCAGCAGTCGGACCCGTGCCTACGAGCAGTACTTC. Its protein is CASSRTRAYEQYF.

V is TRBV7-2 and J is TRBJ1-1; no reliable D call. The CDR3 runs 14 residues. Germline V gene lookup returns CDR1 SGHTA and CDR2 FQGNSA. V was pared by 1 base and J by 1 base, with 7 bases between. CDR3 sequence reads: CASSLVPSNTEAFF. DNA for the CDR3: TGTGCCAGCAGCTTAGTTCCATCGAACACTGAAGCTTTCTTT.

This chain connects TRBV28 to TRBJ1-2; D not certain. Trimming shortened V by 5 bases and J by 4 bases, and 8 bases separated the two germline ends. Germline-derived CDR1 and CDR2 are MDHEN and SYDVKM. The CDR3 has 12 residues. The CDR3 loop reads CASSASFYGYTF. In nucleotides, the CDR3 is TGTGCCAGCAGTGCTTCCTTCTATGGCTACACCTTC.

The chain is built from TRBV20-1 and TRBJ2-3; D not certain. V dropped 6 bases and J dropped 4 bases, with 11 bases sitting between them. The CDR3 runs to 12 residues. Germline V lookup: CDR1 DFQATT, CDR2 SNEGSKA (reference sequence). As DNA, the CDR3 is TGCAGTGCCCCGGGCAGGTCAGATACGCAGTATTTT. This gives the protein CSAPGRSDTQYF.

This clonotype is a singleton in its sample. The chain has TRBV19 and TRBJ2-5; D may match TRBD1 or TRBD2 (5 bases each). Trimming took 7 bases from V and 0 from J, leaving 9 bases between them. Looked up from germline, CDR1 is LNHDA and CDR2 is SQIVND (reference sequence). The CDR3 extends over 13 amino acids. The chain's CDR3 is CASIGANQETQYF. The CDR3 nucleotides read TGTGCCAGTATCGGGGCCAACCAAGAGACCCAGTACTTC.

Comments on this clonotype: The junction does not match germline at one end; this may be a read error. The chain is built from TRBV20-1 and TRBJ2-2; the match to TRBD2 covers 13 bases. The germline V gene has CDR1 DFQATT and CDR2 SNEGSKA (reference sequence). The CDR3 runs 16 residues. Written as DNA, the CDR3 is TGCAGTGCTAGTGACCTAACTAGCGGGAGGGCCCGGGAGCTGCTTTTT. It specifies CSASDLTSGRARELLF.